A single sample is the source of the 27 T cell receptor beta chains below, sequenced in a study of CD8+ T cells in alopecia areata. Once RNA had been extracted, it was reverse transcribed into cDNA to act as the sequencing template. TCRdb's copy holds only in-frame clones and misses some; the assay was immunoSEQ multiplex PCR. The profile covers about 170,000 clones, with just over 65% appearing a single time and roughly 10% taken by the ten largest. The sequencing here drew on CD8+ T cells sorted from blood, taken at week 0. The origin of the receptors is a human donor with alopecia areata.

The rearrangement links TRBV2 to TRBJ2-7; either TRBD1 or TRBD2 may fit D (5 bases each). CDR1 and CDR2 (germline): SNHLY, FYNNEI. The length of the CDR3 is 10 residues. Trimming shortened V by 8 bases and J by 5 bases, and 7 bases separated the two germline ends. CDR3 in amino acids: CASWGNEQYF. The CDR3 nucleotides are TGTGCCAGCTGGGGGAACGAGCAGTACTTC.

CDR3: CAARGDDYEQYF. CDR3 nucleotides: TGTGCCGCTCGGGGGGACGACTACGAGCAGTACTTC. The chain couples TRBV10-3 to TRBJ2-7, with 7 nucleotides matching TRBD2. CDR1 ENHRY and CDR2 SYGVKD come from the germline V gene. This CDR3 contains 12 residues. After removal of 11 bases from V and 3 bases from J, the junction contained 7 bases not matched to a gene.

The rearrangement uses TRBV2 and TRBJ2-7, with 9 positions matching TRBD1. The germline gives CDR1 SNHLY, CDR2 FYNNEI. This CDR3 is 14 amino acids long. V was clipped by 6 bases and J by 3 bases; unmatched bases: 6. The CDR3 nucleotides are TGTGCCAGCAGGTGGACAGGGGTCAACTACGAGCAGTACTTC. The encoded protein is CASRWTGVNYEQYF.

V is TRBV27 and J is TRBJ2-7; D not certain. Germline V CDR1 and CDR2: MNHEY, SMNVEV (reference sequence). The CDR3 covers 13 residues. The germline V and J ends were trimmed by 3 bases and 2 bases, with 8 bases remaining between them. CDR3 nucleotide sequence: TGTGCCAGCAGTTTGTCGTACCCCTACGAGCAGTACTTC. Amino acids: CASSLSYPYEQYF.

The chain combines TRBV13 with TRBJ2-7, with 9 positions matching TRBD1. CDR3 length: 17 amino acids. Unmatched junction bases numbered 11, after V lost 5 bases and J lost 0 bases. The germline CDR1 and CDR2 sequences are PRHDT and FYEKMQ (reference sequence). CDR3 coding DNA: TGTGCCAGCAGCACACGGACAGGGGAAACGAGCTCCTACGAGCAGTACTTC. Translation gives CASSTRTGETSSYEQYF.

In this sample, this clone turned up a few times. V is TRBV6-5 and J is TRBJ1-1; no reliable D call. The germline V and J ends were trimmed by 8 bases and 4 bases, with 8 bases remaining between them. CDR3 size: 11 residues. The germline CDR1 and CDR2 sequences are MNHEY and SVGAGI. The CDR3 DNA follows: TGTGCCAGCGGTGTGGGCACTGAAGCTTTCTTT. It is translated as CASGVGTEAFF.

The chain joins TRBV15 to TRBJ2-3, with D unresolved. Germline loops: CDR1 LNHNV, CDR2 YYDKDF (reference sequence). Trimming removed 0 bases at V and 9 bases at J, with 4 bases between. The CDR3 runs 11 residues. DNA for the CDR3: TGTGCCACCAGCAGAGAGGAGACGCAGTATTTT. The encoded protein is CATSREETQYF.

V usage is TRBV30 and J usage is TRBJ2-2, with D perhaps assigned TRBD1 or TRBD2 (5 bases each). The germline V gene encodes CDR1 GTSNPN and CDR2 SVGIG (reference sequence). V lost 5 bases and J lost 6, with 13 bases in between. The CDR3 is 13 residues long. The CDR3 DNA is TGTGCCTGGGGGCCTGGGACCGCCGGGGAGCTGTTTTTT. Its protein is CAWGPGTAGELFF.

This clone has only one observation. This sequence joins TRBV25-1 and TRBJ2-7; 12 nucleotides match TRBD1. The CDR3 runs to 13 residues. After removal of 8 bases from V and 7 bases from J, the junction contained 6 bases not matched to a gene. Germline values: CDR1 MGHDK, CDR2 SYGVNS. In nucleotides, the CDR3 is TGTGCCAGCGCGCCGGGACAGGGGGCAGAGCAGTACTTC. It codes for CASAPGQGAEQYF.

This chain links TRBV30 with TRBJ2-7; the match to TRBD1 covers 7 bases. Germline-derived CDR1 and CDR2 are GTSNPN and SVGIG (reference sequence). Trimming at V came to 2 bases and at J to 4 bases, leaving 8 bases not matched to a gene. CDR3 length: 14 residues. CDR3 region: CAWSRGTAQYEQYF. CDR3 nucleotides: TGTGCCTGGAGTCGAGGGACAGCCCAATACGAGCAGTACTTC.

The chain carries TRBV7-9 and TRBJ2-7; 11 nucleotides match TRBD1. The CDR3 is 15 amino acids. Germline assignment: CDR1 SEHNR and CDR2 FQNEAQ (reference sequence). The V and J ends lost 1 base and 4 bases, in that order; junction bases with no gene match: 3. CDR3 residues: CASSLGTGGVYEQYF. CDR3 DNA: TGTGCCAGCAGCTTAGGGACAGGGGGCGTTTACGAGCAGTACTTC.

DNA of the CDR3: TGTGCCTGGAGTGGGGTAGGGGGTGGCACAGATACGCAGTATTTT. Amino acid sequence: CAWSGVGGGTDTQYF. V and J are TRBV30 and TRBJ2-3; tentatively, D is TRBD1 (6 bases). V was pared by 1 base and J by 1 base, with 12 bases between. CDR1 is GTSNPN and CDR2 is SVGIG in the germline V gene (reference sequence). The CDR3 runs to 15 residues.

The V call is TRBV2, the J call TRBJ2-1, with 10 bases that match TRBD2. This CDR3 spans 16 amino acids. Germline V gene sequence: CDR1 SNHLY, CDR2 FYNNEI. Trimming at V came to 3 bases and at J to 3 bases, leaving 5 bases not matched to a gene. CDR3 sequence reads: CASSDPLAGVYNEQFF. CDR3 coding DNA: TGTGCCAGCAGTGATCCCCTAGCGGGGGTCTACAATGAGCAGTTCTTC.

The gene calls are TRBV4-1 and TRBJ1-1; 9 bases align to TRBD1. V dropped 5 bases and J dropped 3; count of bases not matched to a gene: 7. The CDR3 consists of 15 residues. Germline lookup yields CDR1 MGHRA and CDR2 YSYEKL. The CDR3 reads CASSLTGGEYTEAFF. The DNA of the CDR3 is TGCGCCAGCAGCTTGACAGGGGGAGAGTACACTGAAGCTTTCTTT.

This chain's CDR3 is CASSLGSLAGGRTEAFF. The CDR3 DNA reads TGTGCCAGCAGCTTAGGCTCCCTGGCAGGGGGTAGGACTGAAGCTTTCTTT. The chain links TRBV7-9 to TRBJ1-1; 7 bases align to TRBD1. With V trimmed by 1 base and J by 5 bases, 13 bases remained unmatched. Germline assignment: CDR1 SEHNR and CDR2 FQNEAQ (reference sequence). The CDR3 is 17 amino acids. The whole variable domain, remainder taken from reference TRBV7-9 and TRBJ1-1, is DTGVSQNPRHKITKRGQNVTFRCDPISEHNRLYWYRQTLGQGPEFLTYFQNEAQLEKSRLLSDRFSAERPKGSFSTLEIQRTEQGDSAMYLCASSLGSLAGGRTEAFFGQGTRLTVV.

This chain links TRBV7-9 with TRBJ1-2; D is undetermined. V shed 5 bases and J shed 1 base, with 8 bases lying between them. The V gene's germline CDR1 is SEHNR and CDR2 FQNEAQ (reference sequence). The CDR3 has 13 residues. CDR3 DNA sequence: TGTGCCAGCAGCCCGACCGATAACTATGGCTACACCTTC. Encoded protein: CASSPTDNYGYTF.

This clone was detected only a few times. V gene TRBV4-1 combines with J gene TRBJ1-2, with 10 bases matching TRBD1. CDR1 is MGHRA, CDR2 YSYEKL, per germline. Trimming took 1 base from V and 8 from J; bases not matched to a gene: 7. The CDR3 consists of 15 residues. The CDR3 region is CASSQGQGAARGYTF. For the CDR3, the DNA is TGCGCCAGCAGCCAAGGACAGGGGGCGGCTCGGGGCTACACCTTC.

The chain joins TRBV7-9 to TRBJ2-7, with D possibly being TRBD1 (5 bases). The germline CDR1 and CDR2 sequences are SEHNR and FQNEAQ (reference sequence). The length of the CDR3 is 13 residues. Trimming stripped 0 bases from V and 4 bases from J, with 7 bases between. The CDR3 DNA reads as TGTGCCAGCAGCTTAGCGGGGCCATACGAGCAGTACTTC. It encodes CASSLAGPYEQYF.

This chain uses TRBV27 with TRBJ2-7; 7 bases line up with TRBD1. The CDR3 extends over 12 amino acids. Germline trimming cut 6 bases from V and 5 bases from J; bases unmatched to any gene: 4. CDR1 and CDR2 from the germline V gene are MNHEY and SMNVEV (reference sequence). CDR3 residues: CASSPGTDEQYF. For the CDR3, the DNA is TGTGCCAGCAGCCCCGGGACAGACGAGCAGTACTTC.

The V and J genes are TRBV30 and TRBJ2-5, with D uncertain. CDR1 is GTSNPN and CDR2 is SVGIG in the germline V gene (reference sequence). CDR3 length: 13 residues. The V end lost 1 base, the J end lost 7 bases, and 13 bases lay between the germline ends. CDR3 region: CAWSGFYQMTQYF. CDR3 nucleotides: TGTGCCTGGAGTGGCTTCTACCAGATGACCCAGTACTTC.

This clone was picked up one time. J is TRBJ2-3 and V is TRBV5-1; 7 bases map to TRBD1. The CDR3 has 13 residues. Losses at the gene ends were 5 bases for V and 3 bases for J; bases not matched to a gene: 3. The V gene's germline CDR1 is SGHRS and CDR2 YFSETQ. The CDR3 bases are TGCGCCAGCAGACCACAGGGGACAGATACGCAGTATTTT. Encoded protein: CASRPQGTDTQYF.

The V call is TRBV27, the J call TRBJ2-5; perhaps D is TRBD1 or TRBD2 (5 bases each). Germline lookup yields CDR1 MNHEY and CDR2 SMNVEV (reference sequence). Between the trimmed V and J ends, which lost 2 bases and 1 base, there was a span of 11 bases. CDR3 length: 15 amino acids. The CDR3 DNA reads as TGTGCCAGCAGTTTAGGGGGTGCTATCCAAGAGACCCAGTACTTC. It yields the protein CASSLGGAIQETQYF.

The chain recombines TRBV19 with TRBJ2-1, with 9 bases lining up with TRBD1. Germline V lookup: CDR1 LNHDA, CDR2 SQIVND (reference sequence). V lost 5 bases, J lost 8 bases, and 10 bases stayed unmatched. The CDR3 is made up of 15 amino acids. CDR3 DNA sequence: TGTGCCAGTAGTGGTCCGGACAGGGGAGGACATGAGCAGTTCTTC. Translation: CASSGPDRGGHEQFF.

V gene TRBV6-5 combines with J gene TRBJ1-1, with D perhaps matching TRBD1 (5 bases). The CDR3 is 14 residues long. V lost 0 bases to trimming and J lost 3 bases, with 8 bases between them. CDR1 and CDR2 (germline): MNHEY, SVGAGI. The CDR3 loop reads CASSYSRVYTEAFF. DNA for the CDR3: TGTGCCAGCAGTTACTCCAGGGTCTACACTGAAGCTTTCTTT.

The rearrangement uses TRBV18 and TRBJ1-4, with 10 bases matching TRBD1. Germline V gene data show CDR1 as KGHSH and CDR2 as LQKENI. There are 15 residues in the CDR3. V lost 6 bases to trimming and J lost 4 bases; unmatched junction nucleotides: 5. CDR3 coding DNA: TGTGCCAGCTCGCCCGGGACAGGGGATAATGAAAAACTGTTTTTT. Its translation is CASSPGTGDNEKLFF.

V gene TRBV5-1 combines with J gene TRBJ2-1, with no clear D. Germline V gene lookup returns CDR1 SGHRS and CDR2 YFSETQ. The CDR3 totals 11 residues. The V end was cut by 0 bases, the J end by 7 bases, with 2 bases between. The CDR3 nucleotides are TGCGCCAGCAGCTTGGATAATGAGCAGTTCTTC. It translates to CASSLDNEQFF. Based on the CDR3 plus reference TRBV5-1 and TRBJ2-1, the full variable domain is KAGVTQTPRYLIKTRGQQVTLSCSPISGHRSVSWYQQTPGQGLQFLFEYFSETQRNKGNFPGRFSGRQFSNSRSEMNVSTLELGDSALYLCASSLDNEQFFGPGTRLTVL.

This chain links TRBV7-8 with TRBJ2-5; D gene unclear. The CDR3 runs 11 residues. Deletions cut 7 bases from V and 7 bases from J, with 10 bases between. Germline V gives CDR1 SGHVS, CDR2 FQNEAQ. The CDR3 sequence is CASIGYGTQYF. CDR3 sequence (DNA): TGTGCCAGCATAGGGTACGGGACCCAGTACTTC.